This TCR beta chain came from a study of T cell changes during pregnancy in multiple sclerosis. The germline CDR1 and CDR2 sequences are MNHEY and SVGAGI. The germline V and J ends were trimmed by 2 bases and 5 bases, with 9 bases remaining between them. This CDR3 region has 14 residues. Assay used: immunoSEQ multiplex PCR; TCRdb lists only in-frame clones, some missing. The sample has roughly 100,000 clones; roughly nine tenths are singletons. This TCR came from a female donor with multiple sclerosis, enrolled in a pregnancy study. The chain links TRBV6-5 to TRBJ1-4; a possible D gene is TRBD1 (5 bases). This sample comprised peripheral blood, obtained before pregnancy. The CDR3 sequence is CASSYEGRNEKLFF. CDR3 bases: TGTGCCAGCAGTTACGAGGGGAGGAATGAAAAACTGTTTTTT.